This T cell receptor (beta chain) is from a study of post-analysis software for immune sequencing data. This clonotype has just a few counts. The target antigen is unknown. Libraries were made from TCR beta cDNA, and they carried unique molecular identifiers. One entry per CDR3 protein results from TCRdb running MiXCR on the PCR reads. The sample lists roughly 800,000 distinct CDR3 sequences, approximately 44% occurring once. General study points: When patients were compared with controls, about five TRBV segments were more frequent, TRBV5-6, TRBV5-1 and TRBV20-1 among them.

CDR1 and CDR2 from the germline V gene are LNHNV and YYDKDF (reference sequence). The CDR3 sequence is 16 residues long. Trimming left V 5 bases short and J 1 base short, with 15 bases between. This sequence was found in a girl between 5 and 17 years old with multiple sclerosis. Sequencing was done on a sample of blood. This chain uses TRBV15 with TRBJ2-4; D might be TRBD2 (6 bases). This CDR3 is CATSPQRVGAKNIQYF. The CDR3 DNA is TGTGCCACCAGCCCCCAGCGGGTAGGGGCCAAAAACATTCAGTACTTC.